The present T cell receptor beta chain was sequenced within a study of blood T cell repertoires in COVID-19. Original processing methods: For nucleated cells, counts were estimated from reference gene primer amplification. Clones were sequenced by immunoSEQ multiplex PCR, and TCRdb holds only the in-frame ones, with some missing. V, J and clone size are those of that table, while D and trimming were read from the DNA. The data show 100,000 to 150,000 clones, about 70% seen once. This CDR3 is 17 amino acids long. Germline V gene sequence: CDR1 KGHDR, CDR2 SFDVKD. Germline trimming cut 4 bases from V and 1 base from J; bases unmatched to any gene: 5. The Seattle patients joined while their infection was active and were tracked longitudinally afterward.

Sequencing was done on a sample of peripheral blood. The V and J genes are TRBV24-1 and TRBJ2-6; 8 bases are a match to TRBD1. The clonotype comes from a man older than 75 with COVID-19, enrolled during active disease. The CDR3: CATSEGTGLSGANVLTF. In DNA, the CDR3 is TGTGCCACCAGTGAGGGGACAGGCCTATCTGGGGCCAACGTCCTGACTTTC.